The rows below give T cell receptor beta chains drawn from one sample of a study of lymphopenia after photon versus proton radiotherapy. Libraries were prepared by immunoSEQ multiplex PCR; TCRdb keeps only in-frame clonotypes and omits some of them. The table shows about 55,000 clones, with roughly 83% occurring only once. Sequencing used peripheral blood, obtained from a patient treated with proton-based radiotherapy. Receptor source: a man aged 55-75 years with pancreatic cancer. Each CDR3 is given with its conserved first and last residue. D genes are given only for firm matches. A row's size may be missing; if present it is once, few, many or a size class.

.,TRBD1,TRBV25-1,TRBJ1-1,TGTGCCAGCAGACCCGACAGGGGCGAGATAAACACTGAAGCTTTCTTT,CASRPDRGEINTEAFF
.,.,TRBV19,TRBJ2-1,TGTGCCAGTAGTATAAACACCGGCGGACAATACAATGAGCAGTTCTTC,CASSINTGGQYNEQFF
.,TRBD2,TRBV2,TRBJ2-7,TGTGCCAGCAGTGAGGGACTACTCCCCTACGAGCAGTACTTC,CASSEGLLPYEQYF
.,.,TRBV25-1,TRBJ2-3,TGTGCCAGCAGTCCAGGGGACCACACAGATACGCAGTATTTT,CASSPGDHTDTQYF
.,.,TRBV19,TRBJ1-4,TGTGCCAGTAGTGCCCGGGTCCTCACTGAAAAACTGTTTTTT,CASSARVLTEKLFF
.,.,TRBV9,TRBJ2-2,TGTGCCAGCAGCCAAACAGGGCTCGGGGAGCTGTTTTTT,CASSQTGLGELFF
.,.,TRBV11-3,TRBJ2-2,TGTGCCAGCAGCGGGGGAGCGGCGAACACCGGGGAGCTGTTTTTT,CASSGGAANTGELFF
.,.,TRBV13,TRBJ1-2,TGTGCCAGCAGCTTAAGACAGGTGCGGGGCTACACCTTC,CASSLRQVRGYTF
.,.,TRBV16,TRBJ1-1,TGTGCCAGCAGCCAGTCCAGGGTTTCTGAAGCTTTCTTT,CASSQSRVSEAFF
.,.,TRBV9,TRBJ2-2,TGTGCCAGCAGCGTAGATGGTCAGAGATTTACCGGGGAGCTGTTTTTT,CASSVDGQRFTGELFF
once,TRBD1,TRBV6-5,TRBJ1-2,TGTGCCAGCACCCCTAGTGTGGACAGGGGTGGCTACACCTTC,CASTPSVDRGGYTF
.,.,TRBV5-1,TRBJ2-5,TGCGCCAGCAGCTTGGATCCGGGGAGAGAGACCCAGTACTTC,CASSLDPGRETQYF
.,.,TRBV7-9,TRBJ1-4,TGTGCCAGCAGCTTGGAAAAGAATGAAAAACTGTTTTTT,CASSLEKNEKLFF
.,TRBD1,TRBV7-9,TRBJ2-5,TGTGCCAGCAGCGACCTCAGGACAGGGGAGCTGGAGACCCAGTACTTC,CASSDLRTGELETQYF
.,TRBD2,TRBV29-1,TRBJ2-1,TGCAGCGTTGAGACTAGCGGGAGGTTTTACGACTACAATGAGCAGTTCTTC,CSVETSGRFYDYNEQFF
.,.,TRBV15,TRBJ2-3,TGTGCCACCAGCAGAGACCGGTCAGGCACAGATACGCAGTATTTT,CATSRDRSGTDTQYF
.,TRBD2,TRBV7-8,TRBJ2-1,TGTGCCAGCAGCTTAATTCCAGCGGGGATGAGCTCCTACAATGAGCAGTTCTTC,CASSLIPAGMSSYNEQFF
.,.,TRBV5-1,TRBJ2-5,TGCGCCAGCAGCTTGACAGGTGGGGTAGAGACCCAGTACTTC,CASSLTGGVETQYF
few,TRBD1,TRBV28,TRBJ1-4,TGTGCCAGCAGGACAGGACAGGGGCACGGTAATGAAAAACTGTTTTTT,CASRTGQGHGNEKLFF
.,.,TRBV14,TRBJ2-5,TGTGCCAGCAGCCAAGTGGTTTTAGAGACCCAGTACTTC,CASSQVVLETQYF
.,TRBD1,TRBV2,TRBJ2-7,TGTGCCAGCAGGCGACAGGGTCACGAGCAGTACTTC,CASRRQGHEQYF
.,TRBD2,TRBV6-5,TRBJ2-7,TGTGCCAGCAGTTACTCCACAGCGGGAGGGCCAGGAGAGCAGTACTTC,CASSYSTAGGPGEQYF
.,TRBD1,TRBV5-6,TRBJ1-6,TGTGCCAGCAGCCCGAAGGGACAGTATAATTCACCCCTCCACTTT,CASSPKGQYNSPLHF
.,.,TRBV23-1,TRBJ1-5,TGCGCCAGCAGCGGTTTCGGGACACCCAATCAGCCCCAGCATTTT,CASSGFGTPNQPQHF
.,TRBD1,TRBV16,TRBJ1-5,TGTGCCAGCAGCCAATCGGACAGGGGGAATCAGCCCCAGCATTTT,CASSQSDRGNQPQHF
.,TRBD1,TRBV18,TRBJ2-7,TGTGCCAGCTCACCTCCCAACAGGGGGCGTACCTACGAGCAGTACTTC,CASSPPNRGRTYEQYF
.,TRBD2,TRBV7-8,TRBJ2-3,TGTGCCAGCAGCCCCTCCAAGACTAGCGGGAACACAGATACGCAGTATTTT,CASSPSKTSGNTDTQYF
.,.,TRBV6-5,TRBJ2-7,TGTGCCAGCAGTTACTCTGGTCTTCGGGCCTACGAGCAGTACTTC,CASSYSGLRAYEQYF
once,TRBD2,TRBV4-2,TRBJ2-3,TGTGCCAGCAGCCAAGCTGGAGCGGGAGGTAGCACAGATACGCAGTATTTT,CASSQAGAGGSTDTQYF
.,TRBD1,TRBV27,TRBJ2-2,TGTGCCAGCAGTCCTGGGACAGGGATGGGGACCGGGGAGCTGTTTTTT,CASSPGTGMGTGELFF
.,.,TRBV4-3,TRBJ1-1,TGCGCCAGCAGCCAAGAGTACAGGCGGGCTTTCACTGAAGCTTTCTTT,CASSQEYRRAFTEAFF
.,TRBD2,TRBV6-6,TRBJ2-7,TGTGCCAGCAGTTACTCGAGCGGGAGCTACGAGCAGTACTTC,CASSYSSGSYEQYF
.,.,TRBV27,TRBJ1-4,TGTGCCAGCAGTTTAGCGGGCAGTAATGAAAAACTGTTTTTT,CASSLAGSNEKLFF
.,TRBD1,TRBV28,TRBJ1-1,TGTGCCAGCAGTTTATCAACAGGGGACACTGAAGCTTTCTTT,CASSLSTGDTEAFF
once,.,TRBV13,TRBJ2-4,TGTGCCAGCAGCTTACGAATGGAGGGCGCCGGGAACATTCAGTACTTC,CASSLRMEGAGNIQYF
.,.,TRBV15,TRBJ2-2,TGTGCCACCAGCAGAGATAAAGGGACCGGGGAGCTGTTTTTT,CATSRDKGTGELFF
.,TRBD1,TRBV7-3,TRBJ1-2,TGTGCCAGCAGCTTAGTGGGACAGATTGGTGGCTACACCTTC,CASSLVGQIGGYTF
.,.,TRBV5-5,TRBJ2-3,TGTGCCAGCAGCTTGGATGGCTCATCCGGAGATACGCAGTATTTT,CASSLDGSSGDTQYF
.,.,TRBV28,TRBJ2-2,TGTGCCAGCAACCCGTCACACCCGAACACCGGGGAGCTGTTTTTT,CASNPSHPNTGELFF
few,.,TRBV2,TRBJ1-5,TGTGCCAGCAGTACCGGGACCATCATCCATCAGCCCCAGCATTTT,CASSTGTIIHQPQHF
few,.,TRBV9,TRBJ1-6,TGTGCCAGCAGCTCCGATACAGGTTATAATTCACCCCTCCACTTT,CASSSDTGYNSPLHF
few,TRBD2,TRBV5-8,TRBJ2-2,TGTGCCAGCAGCTTGGGTGCGGGGGGACACCCCACCGGGGAGCTGTTTTTT,CASSLGAGGHPTGELFF
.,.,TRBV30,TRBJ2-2,TGTGCCTGGACCCCCGGGGCAGGGGCCCATACCGGGGAGCTGTTTTTT,CAWTPGAGAHTGELFF
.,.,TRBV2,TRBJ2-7,TGTGCCAGCAGTGGACAGTGGTACGAGCAGTACTTC,CASSGQWYEQYF
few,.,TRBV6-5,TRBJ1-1,TGTGCCAGCAGTTACTCAGGACATTCGAACACTGAAGCTTTCTTT,CASSYSGHSNTEAFF
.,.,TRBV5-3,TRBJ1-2,TGTGCCAGAAGCTTGGCCGGCCGGGGGACCCACTATGGCTACACCTTC,CARSLAGRGTHYGYTF
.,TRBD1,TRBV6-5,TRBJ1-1,TGTGCCAGCAGCAAACAGGGGGCCGTTGGCACTGAAGCTTTCTTT,CASSKQGAVGTEAFF
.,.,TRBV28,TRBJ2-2,TGTGCCAGCAGTTTGGGTTTCCGGGGGAAGGGCACCGGGGAGCTGTTTTTT,CASSLGFRGKGTGELFF
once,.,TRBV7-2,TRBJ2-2,TGTGCCAGCAGCTTCATGGGTTGGTCGGGGTCCGGGGAGCTGTTTTTT,CASSFMGWSGSGELFF
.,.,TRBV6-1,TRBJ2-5,TGTGCCAGCAGGGCCCCACGGGAGCTGCGGGAGACCCAGTACTTC,CASRAPRELRETQYF
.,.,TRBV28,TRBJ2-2,TGTGCCAGCAGCCTCGGACAGTTCGCGAACACCGGGGAGCTGTTTTTT,CASSLGQFANTGELFF
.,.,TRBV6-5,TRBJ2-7,TGTGCCAGCAGTGCCTCCCTAGGGGGGTACGAGCAGTACTTC,CASSASLGGYEQYF
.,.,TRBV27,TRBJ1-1,TGTGCCAGCAGTTTGGCCCGGGGACTAAAGAACACTGAAGCTTTCTTT,CASSLARGLKNTEAFF
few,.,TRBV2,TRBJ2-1,TGTGCCAGCAGTCGATTCTATGAGCAGTTCTTC,CASSRFYEQFF
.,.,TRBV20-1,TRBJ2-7,TGCAGTGCTCGGGCAAGCTACGAGCAGTACTTC,CSARASYEQYF
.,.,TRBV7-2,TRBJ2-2,TGTGCCTCGAGGACCGTGAACACCGGGGAGCTGTTTTTT,CASRTVNTGELFF
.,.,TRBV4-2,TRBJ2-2,TGTGCCAGCAGCCACCGTGAGGAAGAGGAGCTGTTTTTT,CASSHREEEELFF
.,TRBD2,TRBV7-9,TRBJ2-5,TGTGCCAGCAGCCCCGGGTGGGCTAGCGGGATTCAAGAGACCCAGTACTTC,CASSPGWASGIQETQYF
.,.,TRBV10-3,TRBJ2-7,TGTGCCATCAGCGAGGGACCGACCATGGCCTACGAGCAGTACTTC,CAISEGPTMAYEQYF